The entry that follows covers one T cell receptor (beta chain) sequence. CDR1 and CDR2 from the germline V gene are SQVTM and ANQGSEA. The CDR3 sequence is 12 residues long. V shed 7 bases and J shed 5 bases, with 14 bases lying between them. Clinical histories supplied by participants themselves formed the basis of cohort assignment. This sample is part of a study of blood T cell repertoires in COVID-19. Source study methods: From reference gene primer amplification, estimates of nucleated cell counts were derived. Produced via immunoSEQ multiplex PCR; TCRdb's table is partial and in-frame only. V, J and clone size derive from that table, while D and trimming were established from the DNA sequence. The sample contains roughly 250,000 clones, around 84% of which appear only once.

The sequence derives from a woman between 50 and 59 years old who had recovered from COVID-19. The sample consisted of PBMCs or T cells enriched from blood (not recorded which). The chain joins TRBV29-1 to TRBJ1-2; no firm D call. CDR3 nucleotide sequence: TGCAGCGCCCTGAGGTCAAGTTATGGCTACACCTTC. Translation: CSALRSSYGYTF.